What follows describes a single TCR beta chain. This sample was included in a study of T cells after somatic rescue of genetic block. Per germline, CDR1 MDHEN and CDR2 SYDVKM. V lost 3 bases, J lost 2 bases, and 8 bases lay in between. The CDR3 sequence is 13 residues long. The table came from immunoSEQ multiplex PCR; TCRdb's copy has only in-frame clones and leaves some out. This table holds around 52,000 clones, roughly 96% found once. Sequenced sample: peripheral blood mononuclear cells (PBMCs). The sequence was collected from a child in the first two years of life. This sequence joins TRBV28 and TRBJ2-7; D gene unclear. The CDR3 DNA reads TGTGCCAGCAGTTTGGGCGGCCCCTACGAGCAGTACTTC. Amino acid sequence: CASSLGGPYEQYF. The whole variable domain, filled in from reference TRBV28 and TRBJ2-7, reads DVKVTQSSRYLVKRTGEKVFLECVQDMDHENMFWYRQDPGLGLRLIYFSYDVKMKEKGDIPEGYSVSREKKERFSLILESASTNQTSMYLCASSLGGPYEQYFGPGTRLTVT.